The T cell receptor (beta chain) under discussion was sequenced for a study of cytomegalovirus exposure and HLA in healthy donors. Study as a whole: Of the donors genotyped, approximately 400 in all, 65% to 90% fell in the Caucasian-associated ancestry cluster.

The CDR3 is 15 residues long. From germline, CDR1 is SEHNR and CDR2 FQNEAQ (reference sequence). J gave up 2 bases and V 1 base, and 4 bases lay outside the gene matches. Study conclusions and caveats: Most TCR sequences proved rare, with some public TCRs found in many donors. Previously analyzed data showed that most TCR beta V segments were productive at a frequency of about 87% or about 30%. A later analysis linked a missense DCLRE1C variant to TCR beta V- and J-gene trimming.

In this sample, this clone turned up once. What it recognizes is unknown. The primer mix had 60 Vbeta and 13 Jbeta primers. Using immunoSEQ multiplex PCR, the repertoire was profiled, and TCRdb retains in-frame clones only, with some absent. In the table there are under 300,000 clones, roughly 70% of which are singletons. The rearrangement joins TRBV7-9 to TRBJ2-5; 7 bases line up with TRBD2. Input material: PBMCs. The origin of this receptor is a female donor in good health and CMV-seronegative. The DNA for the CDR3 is TGTGCCAGCAGCTTAGTAACCGGGGGGCAAGAGACCCAGTACTTC. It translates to CASSLVTGGQETQYF.